One and the same sample provided the 24 T cell receptor beta chains below, sequenced in a study of CD8 T cells in Susac syndrome. An input of roughly 0.45 to 1 ug of RNA was subjected to reverse transcription using random hexamers. TCRdb re-called the immunoSEQ multiplex PCR reads with MiXCR, one entry per CDR3 protein. The data hold around 190,000 distinct CDR3 sequences, with approximately 95% observed a single time. Material: CD4+ T cells from PBMCs. The receptors stem from a human donor in good health.

The chain employs TRBV20-1 and TRBJ1-2; TRBD1 is a possible D gene (5 bases). The CDR3 is 13 residues long. CDR1 is DFQATT and CDR2 is SNEGSKA in the germline V gene (reference sequence). The V end was cut by 3 bases, the J end by 4 bases, with 12 bases between. CDR3 in amino acids: CSASRGIGYGYTF. The CDR3 DNA is TGCAGTGCTAGTAGGGGAATCGGCTATGGCTACACCTTC.

The chain has TRBV2 and TRBJ2-1, with D possibly called TRBD1 or TRBD2 (5 bases each). Germline-derived CDR1 and CDR2 are SNHLY and FYNNEI. CDR3 length equals 13 residues. Trimming stripped 7 bases from V and 9 bases from J, with 16 bases between. For the CDR3, the DNA is TGTGCCAGCAACCCTAGTCGGGACGGTGAGCAGTTCTTC. It codes for CASNPSRDGEQFF. Looking up the rest from reference TRBV2 and TRBJ2-1 gives the full variable domain: EPEVTQTPSHQVTQMGQEVILRCVPISNHLYFYWYRQILGQKVEFLVSFYNNEISEKSEIFDDQFSVERPDGSNFTLKIRSTKLEDSAMYFCASNPSRDGEQFFGPGTRLTVL.

Here the CDR3 reads CSALGVAGYSSYNEQFF. The CDR3 coding sequence is TGCAGTGCCCTTGGGGTAGCGGGGTATAGCTCCTACAATGAGCAGTTCTTC. V usage is TRBV20-1 and J usage is TRBJ2-1; TRBD2 agrees at 8 bases. The CDR3 is 17 amino acids. The germline V gene encodes CDR1 DFQATT and CDR2 SNEGSKA (reference sequence). With V trimmed by 6 bases and J by 0 bases, 13 bases remained unmatched.

The chain has TRBV3-1 and TRBJ2-7; 8 bases map to TRBD2. V trimming: 6 bases; J trimming: 1 base; junction bases outside the gene matches: 5. Germline CDR1 is LGHDT and CDR2 is YNNKEL (reference sequence). The CDR3 covers 14 residues. The DNA for the CDR3 is TGTGCCAGCAGAGTTGCGGGAGGTTCCTACGAGCAGTACGTC. This encodes CASRVAGGSYEQYV.

The count of this clonotype is one. V gene TRBV6-5 combines with J gene TRBJ1-6; D is ambiguous. The CDR3 covers 17 residues. Trimming left V 2 bases short and J 5 bases short, with 16 bases between. Germline V gene sequence: CDR1 MNHEY, CDR2 SVGAGI. CDR3 in amino acids: CASSYPTRSLDNSPLHF. Here the CDR3 DNA reads TGTGCCAGCAGTTACCCGACTAGATCCTTGGATAATTCACCCCTCCACTTT.

This rearrangement joins TRBV6-2 or TRBV6-3 to TRBJ2-7, with D perhaps matching TRBD1 (6 bases). The CDR3 loop spans 17 amino acids. Trimming stripped 6 bases from V and 2 bases from J, with 23 bases between. CDR1 and CDR2 from the germline V gene are MNHEY and SVGEGT. In DNA form, the CDR3 reads TGTGCCAGCAGCGACCGACCGGAGTGGACAGCTACCTACGAGCAGTACTTC. Its protein is CASSDRPEWTATYEQYF.

The chain recombines TRBV5-6 with TRBJ2-3; D is uncertain. With 0 bases removed from V and 6 bases from J, the gap between germline ends came to 8 bases. The germline V gene encodes CDR1 SGHDT and CDR2 YYEEEE. This CDR3 has 13 residues. CDR3 nucleotide sequence: TGTGCCAGCAGCTTGGGCAGGCGTGATACGCAGTATTTT. It yields the protein CASSLGRRDTQYF.

As regards this clonotype: The junction and the germline gene differ at one end; a read error may be behind it. This chain joins TRBV25-1 and TRBJ1-2; a weak D match, TRBD1 (5 bases). CDR3 size: 13 residues. Germline V CDR1 and CDR2: MGHDK, SYGVNS. Here the CDR3 DNA reads TGTGCCAGCAGTGAAGTAGTCGCTGGGACCTCGATCTTC. Protein sequence: CASSEVVAGTSIF.

The chain links TRBV19 to TRBJ2-2; D is uncertain. V shed 4 bases and J shed 5 bases, with 11 bases lying between them. CDR1 and CDR2 from the germline V gene are LNHDA and SQIVND (reference sequence). This CDR3 has 14 residues. CDR3 sequence reads: CASSNGPPTGELFF. The CDR3 nucleotides read TGTGCCAGTAGTAACGGACCGCCGACCGGGGAGCTGTTTTTT.

V gene TRBV20-1 combines with J gene TRBJ2-3, with TRBD2 matching 7 bases. From germline, CDR1 is DFQATT and CDR2 SNEGSKA (reference sequence). The CDR3 has 13 amino acids. Trimming took 3 bases from V and 0 from J; bases not matched to a gene: 0. CDR3 in amino acids: CSASGGSTDTQYF. The CDR3 nucleotides read TGCAGTGCTAGCGGGGGGAGCACAGATACGCAGTATTTT.

The chain joins TRBV3-1 to TRBJ2-3, with TRBD1 matching 10 bases. Germline V gene data show CDR1 as LGHDT and CDR2 as YNNKEL (reference sequence). Trimming took 3 bases from V and 5 from J; bases not matched to a gene: 8. This CDR3 spans 16 amino acids. The CDR3 reads CASSHEGQGVGDTQYF. For the CDR3, the DNA is TGTGCCAGCAGCCACGAAGGACAGGGGGTCGGAGATACGCAGTATTTT.

CDR3 DNA: TGTGCCACCTCGGCAGACGGCAATCAGCCCCAGCATTTT. Translating gives CATSADGNQPQHF. This chain joins TRBV24-1 and TRBJ1-5; D is ambiguous. Germline CDR1 and CDR2: KGHDR and SFDVKD. The CDR3 is made up of 13 amino acids. V lost 9 bases and J 2 bases, leaving 10 bases between the germline ends.

The rearrangement uses TRBV20-1 and TRBJ1-5; 11 nucleotides align to TRBD1. J lost 5 bases, V lost 6 bases, and 9 bases had no gene match. The CDR3 extends over 15 amino acids. Germline values: CDR1 DFQATT, CDR2 SNEGSKA (reference sequence). The CDR3 DNA reads as TGCAGTGCCACACCGGGACAGGGGGGCTATCAGCCCCAGCATTTT. It translates to CSATPGQGGYQPQHF.

CDR3 sequence: CSVTRGNEKLFF. The CDR3 DNA reads TGCAGCGTTACCAGGGGCAATGAAAAACTGTTTTTT. V usage is TRBV29-1 and J usage is TRBJ1-4, with a tentative D call TRBD1 (6 bases). The ends were cut back, 5 bases at V and 5 bases at J, with 9 bases in the middle. From germline, CDR1 is SQVTM and CDR2 ANQGSEA. CDR3 length: 12 amino acids.

On this clonotype itself: The CDR3 does not end in the conserved phenylalanine or tryptophan, so this is likely a read error. The rearrangement uses TRBV6-4 and TRBJ2-4; 8 bases map to TRBD1. The junction had 8 bases not matched to a gene; V was cut back by 0 bases and J by 4 bases. CDR3 length: 17 residues. In germline, CDR1 is MRHNA, CDR2 SNTAGT. DNA for the CDR3: TGTGCCAGCAGTGACTCTGGGGCAGGGGGCGCGAAAAACATTCAGTACCTC. This gives the protein CASSDSGAGGAKNIQYL.

The chain uses TRBV15 and TRBJ2-2; 11 bases match TRBD2. Germline assignment: CDR1 LNHNV and CDR2 YYDKDF (reference sequence). The CDR3 totals 17 residues. V was pared by 0 bases and J by 7 bases, with 7 bases of the junction left unmatched. The CDR3 DNA reads TGTGCCACCAGCAGAGATAGCCTAGCGGGAGGACACGGGGAGCTGTTTTTT. Amino acid sequence: CATSRDSLAGGHGELFF.

The gene calls are TRBV20-1 and TRBJ2-3, with D hard to call. Trimming removed 2 bases from V and 1 base from J, with 10 bases in between. Germline values: CDR1 DFQATT, CDR2 SNEGSKA (reference sequence). This CDR3 has 14 amino acids. DNA for the CDR3: TGCAGTGCTAGAATCCAGCGCGGCACAGATACGCAGTATTTT. Translating it yields CSARIQRGTDTQYF.

This chain connects TRBV9 to TRBJ2-5, with 9 bases aligning to TRBD1. Germline V gene lookup returns CDR1 SGDLS and CDR2 YYNGEE. CDR3 size: 15 residues. With V trimmed by 3 bases and J by 3 bases, 6 bases remained unmatched. CDR3 amino acids: CASSADRGGEETQYF. CDR3 sequence (DNA): TGTGCCAGCAGCGCGGACAGGGGAGGCGAAGAGACCCAGTACTTC.

V usage is TRBV20-1 and J usage is TRBJ2-7; TRBD2 matches at 7 bases. CDR1 DFQATT and CDR2 SNEGSKA come from the germline V gene (reference sequence). The CDR3 has 19 amino acids. The ends lost 0 bases at V and 2 bases at J; junction bases unmatched: 19. The CDR3 spells CSARDWATSNLKGAYEQYF. The CDR3 bases are TGCAGTGCTAGAGATTGGGCGACTAGCAACCTAAAGGGTGCCTACGAGCAGTACTTC.

The chain employs TRBV18 and TRBJ1-5; D not resolved. V shed 0 bases and J shed 4 bases, with 13 bases lying between them. CDR3 length equals 16 residues. Per the germline V gene, CDR1 is KGHSH and CDR2 is LQKENI. For the CDR3, the DNA is TGTGCCAGCTCACCACCGAGGGTCGGCCCTAATCAGCCCCAGCATTTT. Its protein is CASSPPRVGPNQPQHF.

J is TRBJ2-5 and V is TRBV20-1; D gene unclear. The V and J ends lost 3 bases and 5 bases respectively, with 4 bases between them. This CDR3 contains 10 residues. Germline V gene lookup returns CDR1 DFQATT and CDR2 SNEGSKA (reference sequence). CDR3 bases: TGCAGTGCTAGTAAGGAGACCCAGTACTTC. Amino acids: CSASKETQYF.

In its sample, this clonotype was seen once. V and J are TRBV7-2 and TRBJ1-4, with D maybe TRBD1 (5 bases). The CDR3 has 14 amino acids. V was shortened by 5 bases and J by 6 bases, with 13 bases between the two germline ends. CDR1 and CDR2 from the germline V gene are SGHTA and FQGNSA. The CDR3 DNA reads TGTGCCAGCAGCCCGCGGCAGGGTTATGAAAAACTGTTTTTT. Residues: CASSPRQGYEKLFF.

The chain is built from TRBV20-1 and TRBJ2-5, with D unresolved. V was shortened by 1 base and J by 4 bases, with 7 bases between the two germline ends. In germline, CDR1 is DFQATT, CDR2 SNEGSKA (reference sequence). The CDR3 runs 12 residues. The CDR3 loop is CSARGPAETQYF. DNA for the CDR3: TGCAGTGCTAGAGGCCCCGCAGAGACCCAGTACTTC.

This clonotype came up once. This sequence joins TRBV27 and TRBJ2-3; 7 bases line up with TRBD2. The CDR3 runs to 12 residues. Trimming at V came to 8 bases and at J to 3 bases, leaving 2 bases not matched to a gene. The germline V gene has CDR1 MNHEY and CDR2 SMNVEV (reference sequence). This chain's CDR3 is CASGRGTDTQYF. The CDR3 DNA is TGTGCCAGCGGGAGGGGTACAGATACGCAGTATTTT.